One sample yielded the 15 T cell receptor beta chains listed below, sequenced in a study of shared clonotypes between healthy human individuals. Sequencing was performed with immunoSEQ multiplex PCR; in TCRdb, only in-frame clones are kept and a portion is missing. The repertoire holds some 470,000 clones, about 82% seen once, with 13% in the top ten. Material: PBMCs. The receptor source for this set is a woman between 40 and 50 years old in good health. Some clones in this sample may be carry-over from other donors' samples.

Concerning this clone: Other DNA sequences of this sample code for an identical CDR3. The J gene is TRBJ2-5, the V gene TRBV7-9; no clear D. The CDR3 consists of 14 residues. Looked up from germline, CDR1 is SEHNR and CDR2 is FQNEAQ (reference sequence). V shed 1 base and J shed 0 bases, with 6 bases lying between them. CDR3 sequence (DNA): TGTGCCAGCAGCTTAGGGGCAGACCAAGAGACCCAGTACTTC. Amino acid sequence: CASSLGADQETQYF.

The CDR3 sequence: CASSSGTSGNEQFF. As DNA, the CDR3 is TGCGCCAGCAGCTCCGGGACTAGCGGCAATGAGCAGTTCTTC. The V call is TRBV5-1, the J call TRBJ2-1, with TRBD2 identical over 11 bases. V lost 3 bases, J lost 6 bases, and 2 bases stayed unmatched. The CDR3 extends over 14 amino acids. Germline V CDR1 and CDR2: SGHRS, YFSETQ. Full variable domain (missing parts from reference TRBV5-1 and TRBJ2-1): KAGVTQTPRYLIKTRGQQVTLSCSPISGHRSVSWYQQTPGQGLQFLFEYFSETQRNKGNFPGRFSGRQFSNSRSEMNVSTLELGDSALYLCASSSGTSGNEQFFGPGTRLTVL.

In nucleotides, the CDR3 is TGTGCCAGCAGTTTGACAGGGAACAATTATGGCTACACCTTC. Protein product: CASSLTGNNYGYTF. The rearrangement joins TRBV28 to TRBJ1-2, with 7 positions matching TRBD1. Unmatched junction bases numbered 6, after V lost 3 bases and J lost 5 bases. The germline V gene encodes CDR1 MDHEN and CDR2 SYDVKM. There are 14 residues in the CDR3.

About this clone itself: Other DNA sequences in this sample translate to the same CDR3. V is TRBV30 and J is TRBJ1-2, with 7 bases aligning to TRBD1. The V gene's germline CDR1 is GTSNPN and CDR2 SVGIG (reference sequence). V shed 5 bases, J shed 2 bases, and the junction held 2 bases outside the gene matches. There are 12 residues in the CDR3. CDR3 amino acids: CAWGTVNYGYTF. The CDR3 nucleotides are TGTGCCTGGGGGACAGTCAACTATGGCTACACCTTC.

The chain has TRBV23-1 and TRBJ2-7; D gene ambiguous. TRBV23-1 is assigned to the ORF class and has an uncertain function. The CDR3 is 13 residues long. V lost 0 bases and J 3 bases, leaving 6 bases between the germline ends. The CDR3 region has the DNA TGCGCCAGCAGTCAATCGAGCATCTACGAGCAGTACTTC. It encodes CASSQSSIYEQYF.

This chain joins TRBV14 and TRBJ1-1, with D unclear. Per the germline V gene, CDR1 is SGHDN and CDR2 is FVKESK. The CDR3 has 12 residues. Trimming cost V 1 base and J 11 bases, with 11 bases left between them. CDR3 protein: CASSQGSRVAFF. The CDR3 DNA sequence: TGTGCCAGCAGCCAAGGGTCAAGGGTGGCTTTCTTT.

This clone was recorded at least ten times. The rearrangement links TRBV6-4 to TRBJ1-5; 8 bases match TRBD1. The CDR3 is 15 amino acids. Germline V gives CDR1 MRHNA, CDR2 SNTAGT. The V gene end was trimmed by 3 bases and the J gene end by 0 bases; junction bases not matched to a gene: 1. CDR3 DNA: TGTGCCAGCAGTGAGACAGGGGATAGCAATCAGCCCCAGCATTTT. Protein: CASSETGDSNQPQHF.

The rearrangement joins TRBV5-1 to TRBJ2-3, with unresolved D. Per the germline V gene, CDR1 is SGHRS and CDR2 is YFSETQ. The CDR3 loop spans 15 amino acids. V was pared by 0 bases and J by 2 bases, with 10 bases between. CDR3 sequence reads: CASSLGYPNTDTQYF. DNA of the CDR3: TGCGCCAGCAGCTTGGGATACCCAAACACAGATACGCAGTATTTT.

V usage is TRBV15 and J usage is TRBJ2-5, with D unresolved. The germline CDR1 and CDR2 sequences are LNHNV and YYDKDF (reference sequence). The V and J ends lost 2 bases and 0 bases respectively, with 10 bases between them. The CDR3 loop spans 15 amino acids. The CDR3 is CATSRNRNNQETQYF. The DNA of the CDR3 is TGTGCCACCAGCAGAAATAGGAATAACCAAGAGACCCAGTACTTC.

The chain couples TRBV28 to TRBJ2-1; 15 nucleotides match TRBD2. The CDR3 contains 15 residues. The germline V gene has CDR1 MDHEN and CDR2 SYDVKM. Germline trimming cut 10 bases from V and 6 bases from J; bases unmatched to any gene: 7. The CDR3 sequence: CATGLAGGMGNEQFF. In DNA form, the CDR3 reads TGTGCCACCGGACTAGCGGGAGGGATGGGCAATGAGCAGTTCTTC.

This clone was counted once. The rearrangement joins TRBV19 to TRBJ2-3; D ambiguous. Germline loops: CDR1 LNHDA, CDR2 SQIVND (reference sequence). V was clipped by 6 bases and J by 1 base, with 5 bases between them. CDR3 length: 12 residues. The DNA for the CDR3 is TGTGCCAGTAGCCCCGGCACAGATACGCAGTATTTT. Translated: CASSPGTDTQYF. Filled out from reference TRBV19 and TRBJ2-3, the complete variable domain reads DGGITQSPKYLFRKEGQNVTLSCEQNLNHDAMYWYRQDPGQGLRLIYYSQIVNDFQKGDIAEGYSVSREKKESFPLTVTSAQKNPTAFYLCASSPGTDTQYFGPGTRLTVL.

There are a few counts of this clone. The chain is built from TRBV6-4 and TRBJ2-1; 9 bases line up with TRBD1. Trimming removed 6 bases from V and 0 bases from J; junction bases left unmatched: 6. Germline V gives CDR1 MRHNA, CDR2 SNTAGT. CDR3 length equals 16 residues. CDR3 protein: CASRLGQGPSYNEQFF. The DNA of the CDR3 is TGTGCCAGCAGACTCGGACAGGGGCCCTCCTACAATGAGCAGTTCTTC.

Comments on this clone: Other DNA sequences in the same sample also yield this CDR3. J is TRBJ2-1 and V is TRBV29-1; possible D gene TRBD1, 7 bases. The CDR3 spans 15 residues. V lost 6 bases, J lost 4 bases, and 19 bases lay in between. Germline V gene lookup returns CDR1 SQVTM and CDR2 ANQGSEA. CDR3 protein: CSVEGGAGGYNEQFF. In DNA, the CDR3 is TGCAGCGTGGAGGGTGGGGCAGGGGGATACAATGAGCAGTTCTTC.

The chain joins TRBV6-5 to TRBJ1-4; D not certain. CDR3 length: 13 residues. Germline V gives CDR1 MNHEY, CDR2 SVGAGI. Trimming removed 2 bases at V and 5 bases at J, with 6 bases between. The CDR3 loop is CASSYGPNEKLFF. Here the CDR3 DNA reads TGTGCCAGCAGTTACGGACCAAATGAAAAACTGTTTTTT.

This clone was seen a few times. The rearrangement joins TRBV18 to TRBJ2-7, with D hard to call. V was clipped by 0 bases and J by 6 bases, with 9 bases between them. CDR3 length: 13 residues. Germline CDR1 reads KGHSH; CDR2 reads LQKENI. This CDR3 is CASSPPSSREQYF. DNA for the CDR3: TGTGCCAGCTCACCACCGTCCAGCCGCGAGCAGTACTTC. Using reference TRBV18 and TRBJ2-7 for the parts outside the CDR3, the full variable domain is NAGVMQNPRHLVRRRGQEARLRCSPMKGHSHVYWYRQLPEEGLKFMVYLQKENIIDESGMPKERFSAEFPKEGPSILRIQQVVRGDSAAYFCASSPPSSREQYFGPGTRLTVT.